By frequency in the sample, the clone carrying this T cell receptor beta chain is medium-sized (0.01 to 0.1%). Its target is unknown. The genes are named according to mouse. The CDR3 goes on 1 residue after the read ends, and that part is filled in from the germline J gene. This entry is derived from a study of tissue T cells after allogeneic stem cell transplantation. Notes on the study in general: Tissue-detected TCR repertoire was only partly captured by blood and spleen T cells.

This sample's time point: mouse harvest day 14 after allogeneic transplant. Each mouse received 10^7 T-cell-depleted marrow cells plus 10^6 splenic CD5+ T cells by tail vein. Tissues came from B6→BALB/c major-mismatch GVHD mice at day 7 or 14. Between the trimmed V and J ends, which lost 3 bases and 1 base, there was a span of 7 bases. The length of the CDR3 is 14 residues. Per germline, CDR1 LGHNA and CDR2 YNLKQL (reference sequence). TCRdb keeps only in-frame clones here, not all; method: immunoSEQ multiplex PCR. The sample yields around 6,100 clones, 45% seen once. The TCR sequence derives from a female BALB/c mouse given C57BL/6 T cells with graft-versus-host disease after an allogeneic hematopoietic cell transplant. This sequence joins TRBV5 and TRBJ2-1; D may be TRBD1 (6 bases). Sequencing was carried out using gut tissue. The CDR3 reads CASSQGQNYAEQFF. The part of the CDR3 DNA that was read is TGTGCCAGCAGCCAGGGACAAAACTATGCTGAGCAGTTC.